The rows below give T cell receptor beta chains drawn from one sample of a study of blood T cell repertoires in COVID-19. Only in-frame clones appear in the TCRdb table, and some are missing; sequencing was by immunoSEQ multiplex PCR. The table lists about 140,000 clones, roughly 86% of them singletons. Sequences were obtained from peripheral blood. These receptors were taken from an older woman with acute or convalescent COVID-19. The CDR3 runs from the conserved cysteine through the conserved F or W. Each record gives: D gene, CDR3 length, clone size, V gene, J gene, CDR3 protein, CDR3 DNA. The D gene is left open where the match is weak. Rows give clone size only sometimes, using once, few, many, or a class for an expanded clone.

TRBD1	17	-	TRBV3-1/TRBV3-2	TRBJ1-4	CASSQKNRGQGNEKLFF	TGTGCCAGCAGCCAAAAGAACAGGGGACAGGGGAATGAAAAACTGTTTTTT
-	17	-	TRBV24-1	TRBJ2-5	CATSDTQRGRREETQYF	TGTGCCACCAGTGATACTCAACGAGGGCGCCGGGAAGAGACCCAGTACTTC
TRBD2	16	-	TRBV27	TRBJ2-3	CASSRPGLGRGDTQYF	TGTGCCAGCAGCCGTCCGGGACTAGGAAGAGGCGATACGCAGTATTTT
-	11	-	TRBV24-1	TRBJ2-5	CATGAGETQYF	TGTGCCACCGGAGCGGGAGAGACCCAGTACTTC
-	14	-	TRBV27	TRBJ1-3	CASSASGVGNTIYF	TGTGCCAGCAGTGCTTCGGGGGTAGGAAACACCATATATTTT
TRBD1	14	-	TRBV30	TRBJ1-3	CAAKGQLSGNTIYF	TGTGCCGCAAAGGGACAGCTCTCTGGAAACACCATATATTTT
TRBD2	15	few	TRBV4-1	TRBJ2-3	CASSWTSGVTDTQYF	TGCGCCAGCAGCTGGACTAGCGGGGTCACAGATACGCAGTATTTT
-	15	few	TRBV4-1	TRBJ1-2	CASSQDIYPGYGYTF	TGCGCCAGCAGCCAAGATATTTATCCAGGCTATGGCTACACCTTC
-	13	-	TRBV19	TRBJ1-2	CASKRGGLYGYTF	TGTGCCAGTAAGAGGGGGGGTCTCTATGGCTACACCTTC
-	15	-	TRBV19	TRBJ2-2	CATRPTASNTGELFF	TGTGCCACCCGACCGACAGCCTCGAACACCGGGGAGCTGTTTTTT
-	12	-	TRBV28	TRBJ1-1	CASRTTVTKAFF	TGTGCCAGCAGGACAACAGTTACAAAGGCTTTCTTT
-	15	-	TRBV24-1	TRBJ2-5	CATSDKGSTLETQYF	TGTGCCACCAGTGATAAGGGGTCTACCCTAGAGACCCAGTACTTC
-	16	-	TRBV5-6	TRBJ2-4	CASSFMTGSAKNIQYF	TGTGCCAGCAGCTTCATGACAGGTTCTGCCAAAAACATTCAGTACTTC
TRBD1	14	few	TRBV29-1	TRBJ1-5	CSVTEGTGDQPQHF	TGCAGCGTCACCGAGGGGACAGGGGACCAGCCCCAGCATTTT
TRBD2	15	-	TRBV5-4	TRBJ2-1	CASSLAGGSNNEQFF	TGTGCCAGCAGCTTAGCGGGGGGCTCAAACAATGAGCAGTTCTTC
-	11	-	TRBV19	TRBJ1-2	CASEWLGGYTF	TGTGCCAGCGAATGGTTGGGCGGCTACACCTTC
TRBD1	16	-	TRBV25-1	TRBJ1-6	CASSELTGTGNSPLHF	TGTGCCAGCAGTGAATTGACCGGGACAGGTAATTCACCCCTCCACTTT
TRBD2	16	-	TRBV5-4	TRBJ2-3	CASSPTGGGSTDTQYF	TGTGCCAGCAGCCCCACGGGCGGGGGGTCCACAGATACGCAGTATTTT
-	18	-	TRBV5-1	TRBJ2-6	CASSLYSLSLSGANVLTF	TGCGCCAGCAGCTTGTATAGTCTAAGTCTCTCTGGGGCCAACGTCCTGACTTTC
-	13	-	TRBV28	TRBJ1-2	CASSFTDFYGYTF	TGTGCCAGCAGTTTCACTGATTTCTATGGCTACACCTTC
TRBD2	14	-	TRBV18	TRBJ2-7	CASSPSGGYYEQYF	TGTGCCAGCTCACCTAGCGGGGGGTACTACGAGCAGTACTTC
TRBD2	17	-	TRBV2	TRBJ2-7	CASKGLAGVSKNYEQYF	TGTGCCAGCAAAGGGCTAGCGGGGGTAAGCAAGAACTACGAGCAGTACTTC
TRBD1	14	-	TRBV11-3	TRBJ1-6	CASSLGQDYSPLHF	TGTGCCAGCAGCTTGGGACAGGATTATTCACCCCTCCACTTT
-	16	-	TRBV28	TRBJ1-2	CASSSHPRGSDYGYTF	TGTGCCAGCAGTTCTCACCCCCGGGGGTCAGACTATGGCTACACCTTC
-	15	-	TRBV11-2	TRBJ2-2	CASSLWQGNTGELFF	TGTGCCAGCAGCTTATGGCAGGGCAACACCGGGGAGCTGTTTTTT
TRBD1	17	-	TRBV6-2/TRBV6-3	TRBJ1-1	CASSQLQHRGENTEAFF	TGTGCCAGCAGTCAACTACAGCACAGGGGGGAGAACACTGAAGCTTTCTTT
TRBD1	15	-	TRBV19	TRBJ1-2	CASSTDRVSNYGYTF	TGTGCCAGTAGTACTGACAGGGTTTCCAACTATGGCTACACCTTC
TRBD1	18	-	TRBV7-8	TRBJ1-1	CASSITGGRVRVNTEAFF	TGTGCCAGCAGCATAACAGGGGGACGGGTTCGGGTGAACACTGAAGCTTTCTTT
-	13	-	TRBV6-6	TRBJ2-7	CASGTDSSYEQYF	TGTGCCAGCGGAACCGACAGCTCCTACGAGCAGTACTTC
TRBD1	16	-	TRBV28	TRBJ1-2	CATNRDRGPSYYGYTF	TGTGCCACGAACCGGGACAGGGGCCCCTCTTACTATGGCTACACCTTC
-	12	once	TRBV5-1	TRBJ2-1	CASSLARNEQFF	TGCGCCAGCAGCTTGGCCCGGAATGAGCAGTTCTTC
-	15	-	TRBV6-6	TRBJ2-7	CASSYEGARAYEQYF	TGTGCCAGCAGTTACGAAGGGGCTCGGGCCTACGAGCAGTACTTC
TRBD1	16	-	TRBV19	TRBJ1-5	CASSTPDRGNNQPQHF	TGTGCCAGTAGTACCCCGGACAGGGGGAATAATCAGCCCCAGCATTTT
TRBD1	13	-	TRBV11-3	TRBJ2-7	CASSALTGHEQYF	TGTGCCAGCAGCGCCCTGACAGGGCACGAGCAGTACTTC
-	13	-	TRBV28	TRBJ2-3	CASVRGLTDTQYF	TGTGCCAGCGTCAGAGGGTTGACAGATACGCAGTATTTT
TRBD1	16	-	TRBV19	TRBJ1-1	CASSMGNRGMNTEAFF	TGTGCCAGTAGTATGGGAAACAGGGGCATGAACACTGAAGCTTTCTTT
-	13	-	TRBV12-3/TRBV12-4	TRBJ1-5	CASSSNREQPQHF	TGTGCCAGCAGCTCCAACAGGGAACAGCCCCAGCATTTT
TRBD1	16	few	TRBV7-6	TRBJ2-2	CASSLAGRGPTGELFF	TGTGCCAGCAGCTTAGCAGGCAGGGGGCCCACCGGGGAGCTGTTTTTT
TRBD1	16	-	TRBV6-1	TRBJ1-1	CASSETNLNRGREAFF	TGTGCCAGCAGTGAAACCAACCTTAACAGGGGGCGAGAAGCTTTCTTT
TRBD1	16	-	TRBV7-2	TRBJ1-2	CASSPRGTGDLRGYTF	TGTGCCAGCAGCCCAAGAGGGACAGGGGACCTTCGGGGCTACACCTTC
TRBD1	15	-	TRBV19	TRBJ2-7	CASSMRQGAGNEQYF	TGTGCCAGTAGTATGCGACAGGGGGCAGGTAATGAGCAGTACTTC
-	14	-	TRBV24-1	TRBJ2-2	CATSDLSTAGELFF	TGTGCCACCAGTGATTTGTCTACGGCCGGGGAGCTGTTTTTT
TRBD2	14	-	TRBV5-1	TRBJ2-7	CASSPLAEAYEQYF	TGCGCCAGCAGCCCCCTAGCGGAGGCCTACGAGCAGTACTTC
-	15	-	TRBV27	TRBJ2-3	CASSLATPRTDTQYF	TGTGCCAGCAGTTTAGCGACTCCCCGCACAGATACGCAGTATTTT
-	14	-	TRBV5-4	TRBJ1-1	CASSTDSLNTEAFF	TGTGCCAGCAGCACAGACAGCTTGAACACTGAAGCTTTCTTT
-	14	once	TRBV27	TRBJ1-5	CASNSQGLNQPQHF	TGTGCCAGCAACTCACAGGGACTAAATCAGCCCCAGCATTTT
-	15	-	TRBV2	TRBJ1-6	CASSERGSRNSPLHF	TGTGCCAGCAGTGAAAGGGGGTCCCGTAATTCACCCCTCCACTTT
-	13	-	TRBV7-9	TRBJ2-5	CASSLEAEETQYF	TGTGCCAGCAGCTTAGAAGCTGAAGAGACCCAGTACTTC
-	14	-	TRBV4-3	TRBJ1-1	CASSQAQGPTEAFF	TGCGCCAGCAGCCAAGCTCAGGGTCCCACTGAAGCTTTCTTT
-	13	-	TRBV15	TRBJ1-3	CATSRDFRNTIYF	TGTGCCACCAGCAGAGATTTTCGGAACACCATATATTTT
TRBD1	16	-	TRBV27	TRBJ1-2	CASSFSGTGGLYGYTF	TGTGCCAGCAGTTTTTCCGGGACAGGGGGGCTCTATGGCTACACCTTC
-	12	-	TRBV29-1	TRBJ1-5	CSVGQINQPQHF	TGCAGCGTTGGGCAGATCAATCAGCCCCAGCATTTT
-	15	many	TRBV7-2	TRBJ2-2	CASSARGWNTGELFF	TGTGCCAGCAGCGCTCGGGGGTGGAACACCGGGGAGCTGTTTTTT
-	15	-	TRBV5-6	TRBJ2-6	CASSLAVIGANVLTF	TGTGCCAGCAGCTTGGCGGTTATTGGGGCCAACGTCCTGACTTTC